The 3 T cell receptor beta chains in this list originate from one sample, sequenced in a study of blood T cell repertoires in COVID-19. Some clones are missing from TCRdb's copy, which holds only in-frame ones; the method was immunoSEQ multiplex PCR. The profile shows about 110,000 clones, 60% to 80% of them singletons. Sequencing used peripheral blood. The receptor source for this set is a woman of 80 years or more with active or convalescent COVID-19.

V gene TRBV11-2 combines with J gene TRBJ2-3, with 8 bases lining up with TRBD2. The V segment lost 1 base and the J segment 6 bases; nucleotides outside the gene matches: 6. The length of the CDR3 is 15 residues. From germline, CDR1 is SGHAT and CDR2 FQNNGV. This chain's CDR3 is CASSLAGTRGDTQYF. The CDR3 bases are TGTGCCAGCAGCTTAGCTGGGACTAGGGGGGATACGCAGTATTTT.

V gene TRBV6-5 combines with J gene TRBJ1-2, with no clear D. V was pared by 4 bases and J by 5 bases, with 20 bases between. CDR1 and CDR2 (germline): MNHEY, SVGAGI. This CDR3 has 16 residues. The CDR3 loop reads CASSSLRPDTSYGYTF. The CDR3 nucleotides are TGTGCCAGCAGTTCCCTGAGGCCGGATACTTCTTATGGCTACACCTTC.

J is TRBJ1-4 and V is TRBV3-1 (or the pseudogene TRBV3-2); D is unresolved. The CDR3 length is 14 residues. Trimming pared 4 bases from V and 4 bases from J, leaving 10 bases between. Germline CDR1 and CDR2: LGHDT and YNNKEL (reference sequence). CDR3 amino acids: CASSPSRGNEKLFF. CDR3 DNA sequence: TGTGCCAGCAGCCCCTCGCGGGGTAATGAAAAACTGTTTTTT.